Listed below are T cell receptor beta chains from one sample, sequenced in a study of cytomegalovirus exposure and HLA in healthy donors. The assay was immunoSEQ multiplex PCR, and TCRdb's table has in-frame clones only and misses some. In the table there are more than 110,000 clones, roughly 88% of which are singletons. What was sequenced was PBMCs. These receptors were obtained from a woman aged 18-29 years in good health and CMV-seropositive. CDR3s include the opening cysteine and the closing phenylalanine or tryptophan. D genes are given only for firm matches. The size entry is marked missing in some rows and otherwise reads once, few, many or a size class.

clone size | D gene | J gene | V gene | CDR3 DNA | CDR3 protein
. | TRBD1 | TRBJ2-7 | TRBV6-5 | TGTGCCACCAGGACAGGGACCTACTACGAGCAGTACTTC | CATRTGTYYEQYF
. | TRBD2 | TRBJ2-6 | TRBV5-1 | TGCGCCAGCAGCTTGGATGGACGCGGGGGTGGGGCCAACGTCCTGACTTTC | CASSLDGRGGGANVLTF
. | TRBD1 | TRBJ1-3 | TRBV18 | TGTGCCAGCTCACCGATCAGACAGGGCCGGGGAAACACCATATATTTT | CASSPIRQGRGNTIYF
. | . | TRBJ1-4 | TRBV30 | TGTGCCTGGAGTGTAACGGGGGGGATTGAAAAACTGTTTTTT | CAWSVTGGIEKLFF
. | . | TRBJ1-4 | TRBV4-1 | TGCGCCAGCAGCCAAGTGGGACACCGCCGTTTGGATGAAAAACTGTTTTTT | CASSQVGHRRLDEKLFF
. | . | TRBJ1-2 | TRBV6-6 | TGTGCCAGCAGTTCTGACAGCTATGGCTACACCTTC | CASSSDSYGYTF
. | . | TRBJ1-1 | TRBV7-8 | TGTGCCAGCAGCTTAGCTGGGTCACAGATCGAAGCTTTCTTT | CASSLAGSQIEAFF
. | . | TRBJ2-3 | TRBV13 | TGTGCCAGCAGCCCCCCAGCGCTCACAGATACGCAGTATTTT | CASSPPALTDTQYF
once | . | TRBJ1-4 | TRBV4-2 | TGTGCCAGCAGCCAAGGGGAGGGTAATGAAAAACTGTTTTTT | CASSQGEGNEKLFF
. | . | TRBJ2-3 | TRBV13 | TGTGCCAGCAGCTTAGGCCCAGGGACTAGCACAGATACGCAGTATTTT | CASSLGPGTSTDTQYF
. | TRBD2 | TRBJ2-2 | TRBV2 | TGTGCCACCCGGGGGGGACTACCGAACACCGGGGAGCTGTTTTTT | CATRGGLPNTGELFF
. | . | TRBJ2-7 | TRBV7-2 | TGTGCCAGCAGCTTACTCCCGACAGACCTCTACGAGCAGTACTTC | CASSLLPTDLYEQYF
once | TRBD1 | TRBJ1-1 | TRBV19 | TGTGCCAGTAGTACAGGGACAGTCTACATGAACACTGAAGCTTTCTTT | CASSTGTVYMNTEAFF
. | . | TRBJ2-5 | TRBV18 | TGTGCCAGCTCACCATCTCGAGAGACCCAGTACTTC | CASSPSRETQYF
. | TRBD1 | TRBJ2-6 | TRBV28 | TGTGCCAGCAGAGGACAGGGTTCCGGGGCCAACGTCCTGACTTTC | CASRGQGSGANVLTF
. | TRBD1 | TRBJ1-2 | TRBV2 | TGTGCCAGCAGTGAGACAGGGGCGGTTGATGGCTACACCTTC | CASSETGAVDGYTF
. | TRBD1 | TRBJ1-4 | TRBV18 | TGTGCCAGCTCACCACCGACAGGGATGGGCGTTAGGGAAAAACTGTTTTTT | CASSPPTGMGVREKLFF
few | . | TRBJ1-2 | TRBV19 | TGTGCCAGTAGCATGGAGACAGATTATGGCTACACCTTC | CASSMETDYGYTF
. | . | TRBJ1-1 | TRBV4-2 | TGTGCCAGCAGCCAAGAAGGAGGGAGGAACGGACCCCCCGGAGGCACTGAAGCTTTCTTT | CASSQEGGRNGPPGGTEAFF
. | . | TRBJ2-3 | TRBV6-5 | TGTGCCAGCACCGCCCCGGGGGCAGATACGCAGTATTTT | CASTAPGADTQYF
. | . | TRBJ2-1 | TRBV5-1 | TGCGCCAGCAGCTTGGGCGCGAACAATGAGCAGTTCTTC | CASSLGANNEQFF
few | . | TRBJ1-2 | TRBV6-1 | TGTGCCAGCTCCCTTCACCAGAGGGGGGGCTATGGCTACACCTTC | CASSLHQRGGYGYTF